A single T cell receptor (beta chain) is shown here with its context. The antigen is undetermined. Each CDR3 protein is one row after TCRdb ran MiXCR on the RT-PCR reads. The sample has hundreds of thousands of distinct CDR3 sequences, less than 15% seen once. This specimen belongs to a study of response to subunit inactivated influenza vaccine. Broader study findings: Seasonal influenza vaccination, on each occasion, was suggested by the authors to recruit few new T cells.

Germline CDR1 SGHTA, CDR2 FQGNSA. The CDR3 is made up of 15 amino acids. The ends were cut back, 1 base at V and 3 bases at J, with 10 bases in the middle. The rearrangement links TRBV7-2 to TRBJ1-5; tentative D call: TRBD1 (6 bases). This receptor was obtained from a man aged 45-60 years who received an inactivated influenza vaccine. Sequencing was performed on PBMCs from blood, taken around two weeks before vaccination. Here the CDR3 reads CASSLDDRINQPQHF. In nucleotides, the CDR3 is TGTGCCAGCAGCTTAGACGACAGGATCAATCAGCCCCAGCATTTT. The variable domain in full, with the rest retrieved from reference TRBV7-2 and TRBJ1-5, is GAGVSQSPSNKVTEKGKDVELRCDPISGHTALYWYRQSLGQGLEFLIYFQGNSAPDKSGLPSDRFSAERTGGSVSTLTIQRTQQEDSAVYLCASSLDDRINQPQHFGDGTRLSIL.